This T cell receptor beta chain came from a study of beta chain features in type 1 diabetes. Study background: All samples combined gave over 100 million sorted cells for examination.

The sample holds a few counts of this clone. Antigen: not known. Germline trimming cut 0 bases from V and 1 base from J; bases unmatched to any gene: 6. Germline lookup yields CDR1 SGDLS and CDR2 YYNGEE. This CDR3 is 16 amino acids long. Whole-study findings and limits: Within patients, naive, central memory and Treg TCRB repertoires seemed more similar than within healthy donors. Reads derived from cDNA could over-represent cells showing high TCR expression.

Expressed TCRB transcripts were sequenced because the isolated RNA had all been reverse transcribed beforehand. The table came from immunoSEQ multiplex PCR; TCRdb's copy has only in-frame clones and leaves some out. The sample has about 620,000 clones, roughly 16% seen once; the top ten hold 0.09% to 0.095%. The rearrangement links TRBV9 to TRBJ2-5, with 7 bases fitting TRBD2. The sample was naive CD4+ T cells from blood. The sequence derives from a man younger than 30 in good health. CDR3 nucleotide sequence: TGTGCCAGCAGCGTAGCCGGGAGGTGGACCCAAGAGACCCAGTACTTC. This codes for CASSVAGRWTQETQYF.